Given below is one TCR beta chain in context. Profiling relied on immunoSEQ multiplex PCR, and the TCRdb table lists in-frame clones only, not all of them. The sample contains roughly 40,000 clones, just under 95% of which appear only once. These data are taken from a study of T cell changes during pregnancy in multiple sclerosis. Trimming stripped 4 bases from V and 3 bases from J, with 17 bases between. This CDR3 spans 16 amino acids. From germline, CDR1 is SGHRS and CDR2 YFSETQ. The material sequenced was CD4+ T cells from peripheral blood mononuclear cells, taken in the first trimester of pregnancy. V usage is TRBV5-1 and J usage is TRBJ2-1, with TRBD2 as a possible D gene (5 bases). The TCR originated in a female donor with multiple sclerosis, enrolled in a pregnancy study. The CDR3 coding sequence is TGCGCCAGCAGCGTCGGGGTCGCCGGCGGCTACAATGAGCAGTTCTTC. As protein: CASSVGVAGGYNEQFF.